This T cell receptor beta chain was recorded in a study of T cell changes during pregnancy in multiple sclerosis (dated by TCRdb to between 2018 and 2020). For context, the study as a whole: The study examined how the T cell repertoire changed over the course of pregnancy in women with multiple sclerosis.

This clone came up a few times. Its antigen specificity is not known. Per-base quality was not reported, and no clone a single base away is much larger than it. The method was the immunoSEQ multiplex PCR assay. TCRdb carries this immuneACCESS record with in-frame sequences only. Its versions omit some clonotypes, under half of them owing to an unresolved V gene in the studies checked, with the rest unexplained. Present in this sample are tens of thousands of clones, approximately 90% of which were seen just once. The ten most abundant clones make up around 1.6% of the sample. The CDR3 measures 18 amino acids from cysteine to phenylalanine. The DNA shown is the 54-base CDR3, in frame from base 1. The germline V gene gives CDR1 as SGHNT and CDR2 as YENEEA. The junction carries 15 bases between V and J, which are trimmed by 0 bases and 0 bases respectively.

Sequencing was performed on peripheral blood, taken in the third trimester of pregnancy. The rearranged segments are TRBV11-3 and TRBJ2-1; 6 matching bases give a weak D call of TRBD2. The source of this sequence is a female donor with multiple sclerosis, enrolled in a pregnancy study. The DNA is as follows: TGTGCCAGCAGCTTAGATCAAGGCGGGACTTTCTCCTACAATGAGCAGTTCTTC. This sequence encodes CASSLDQGGTFSYNEQFF. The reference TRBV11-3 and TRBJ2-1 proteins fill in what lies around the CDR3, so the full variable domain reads EAGVVQSPRYKIIEKKQPVAFWCNPISGHNTLYWYLQNLGQGPELLIRYENEEAVDDSQLPKDRFSAERLKGVDSTLKIQPAELGDSAVYLCASSLDQGGTFSYNEQFFGPGTRLTVL.